The 32 T cell receptor beta chains reported below all come from one sample, sequenced in a study of blood T cell repertoires in COVID-19. TCRdb's copy holds only in-frame clones and misses some; the assay was immunoSEQ multiplex PCR. The sample shows over 400,000 clones, about nine tenths of them seen only once. Sequences were obtained from peripheral blood. The receptors shown here come from a woman between 25 and 40 years old with active or convalescent COVID-19.

The rearrangement joins TRBV9 to TRBJ1-1; D not resolved. V lost 4 bases and J 0 bases, leaving 13 bases between the germline ends. Germline V gene sequence: CDR1 SGDLS, CDR2 YYNGEE. The CDR3 spans 15 residues. CDR3: CASSRPKEVNTEAFF. The CDR3 DNA is TGTGCCAGCAGCCGCCCAAAAGAGGTGAACACTGAAGCTTTCTTT.

The rearrangement uses TRBV3-1 (or the pseudogene TRBV3-2) and TRBJ1-3; D gene unclear. V lost 0 bases, J lost 2 bases, and 8 bases lay in between. The CDR3 totals 15 residues. Germline V gives CDR1 LGHDT, CDR2 YNNKEL (reference sequence). This chain's CDR3 is CASSQDGGAGNTIYF. The CDR3 DNA reads as TGTGCCAGCAGCCAAGATGGAGGAGCTGGAAACACCATATATTTT.

V is TRBV29-1 and J is TRBJ1-1; a weak D match, TRBD1 (6 bases). The V end lost 2 bases, the J end lost 4 bases, and 17 bases lay between the germline ends. Germline assignment: CDR1 SQVTM and CDR2 ANQGSEA. This CDR3 is built from 15 residues. CDR3 coding DNA: TGCAGCGTTGAAAACTGGGGGCAGTGGGGCACTGAAGCTTTCTTT. As protein: CSVENWGQWGTEAFF. The variable domain in full, completed from reference TRBV29-1 and TRBJ1-1, reads SAVISQKPSRDICQRGTSLTIQCQVDSQVTMMFWYRQQPGQSLTLIATANQGSEATYESGFVIDKFPISRPNLTFSTLTVSNMSPEDSSIYLCSVENWGQWGTEAFFGQGTRLTVV.

V is TRBV7-2 and J is TRBJ2-7; 7 bases agree with TRBD2. CDR3 length equals 16 residues. CDR1 and CDR2 from the germline V gene are SGHTA and FQGNSA. The V and J ends lost 1 base and 4 bases, in that order; junction bases with no gene match: 10. CDR3 in amino acids: CASSLDMATSRYEQYF. CDR3 bases: TGTGCCAGCAGCTTAGATATGGCGACTAGCAGATACGAGCAGTACTTC.

The chain combines TRBV6-4 with TRBJ2-1; TRBD2 matches 9 bases. CDR1 and CDR2 (germline): MRHNA, SNTAGT. V lost 4 bases and J lost 9; bases outside the gene matches: 7. The CDR3 is made up of 14 amino acids. The chain's CDR3 is CASSGSSGDFEQFF. The DNA of the CDR3 is TGTGCCAGCAGTGGGTCTAGCGGGGATTTTGAGCAGTTCTTC.

Only one count was recorded for this clone. The rearrangement links TRBV6-2 or TRBV6-3 to TRBJ2-7; 9 bases map to TRBD2. Germline V lookup: CDR1 MNHEY, CDR2 SVGEGT. J was trimmed by 0 bases and V by 0 bases; bases with no gene match: 3. This CDR3 contains 16 residues. The CDR3 sequence: CASSYSTSGYSYEQYF. The CDR3 coding sequence is TGTGCCAGCAGTTACTCCACTAGCGGGTACTCCTACGAGCAGTACTTC.

The CDR3 sequence: CASSLDGTSGGPSTDTQYF. The CDR3 bases are TGTGCCAGCAGCTTAGATGGGACTAGCGGGGGACCTAGCACAGATACGCAGTATTTT. The V and J genes are TRBV11-2 and TRBJ2-3; TRBD2 matches 14 bases. Germline V gene sequence: CDR1 SGHAT, CDR2 FQNNGV. V gave up 0 bases and J gave up 0 bases; unmatched junction bases: 5. The CDR3 spans 19 residues.

This chain connects TRBV5-1 to TRBJ1-4; D is ambiguous. Germline V gene lookup returns CDR1 SGHRS and CDR2 YFSETQ. CDR3 length: 15 amino acids. Trimming shortened V by 2 bases and J by 6 bases, and 14 bases separated the two germline ends. The CDR3 here is CASSFAGVGDEKLFF. CDR3 DNA sequence: TGCGCCAGCAGCTTCGCCGGGGTTGGGGATGAAAAACTGTTTTTT.

This clone was recorded a few times. This CDR3 reads CASSQFTGANSEQFF. CDR3 DNA: TGCGCCAGCAGCCAGTTTACGGGAGCGAACTCTGAGCAGTTCTTC. V gene TRBV4-1 combines with J gene TRBJ2-1, with D perhaps TRBD2 (6 bases). The CDR3 contains 15 residues. V shed 3 bases and J shed 9 bases, with 18 bases lying between them. From germline, CDR1 is MGHRA and CDR2 YSYEKL.

Comments on this clone: One junction end disagrees with the germline gene, perhaps due to a read error. CDR3 in DNA: TGTGCCAGCAGCCAAGATGTAGCGGGAGGGGTCCGAGACTTC. Its protein product is CASSQDVAGGVRDF. The genes are TRBV4-2 and TRBJ2-5, with 11 nucleotides matching TRBD2. CDR3 length: 14 residues. Germline CDR1 and CDR2: LGHNA and YNFKEQ.

The rearrangement links TRBV19 to TRBJ1-1, with D possibly TRBD1 on 5 matching bases. The CDR3 length is 13 residues. V lost 5 bases and J lost 6, with 13 bases in between. Germline V gene sequence: CDR1 LNHDA, CDR2 SQIVND (reference sequence). Here the CDR3 DNA reads TGTGCCAGTAGTGTACAGGTGGGCCCTGAAGCTTTCTTT. This translates into CASSVQVGPEAFF.

This chain connects TRBV2 to TRBJ2-5; tentatively, D is TRBD2 (6 bases). This CDR3 contains 15 residues. Germline values: CDR1 SNHLY, CDR2 FYNNEI. Between the trimmed V and J ends, which lost 6 bases and 3 bases, there was a span of 17 bases. The chain's CDR3 is CASSHRDFLEETQYF. CDR3 nucleotides: TGTGCCAGCAGCCATAGGGACTTTCTAGAAGAGACCCAGTACTTC.

V and J are TRBV19 and TRBJ1-1; weak D call: TRBD1 (6 bases). The CDR3 is 15 residues long. Between the trimmed V and J ends, which lost 4 bases and 0 bases, there was a span of 12 bases. From germline, CDR1 is LNHDA and CDR2 SQIVND (reference sequence). The CDR3 loop reads CASSKGEWVNTEAFF. The CDR3 nucleotides are TGTGCCAGTAGTAAGGGGGAGTGGGTGAACACTGAAGCTTTCTTT.

The rearrangement joins TRBV4-1 to TRBJ2-5, with D possibly being TRBD2 (7 bases). Between the trimmed V and J ends, which lost 1 base and 5 bases, there was a span of 17 bases. From germline, CDR1 is MGHRA and CDR2 YSYEKL. There are 16 residues in the CDR3. The CDR3: CASSQAPRGGGETQYF. The CDR3, as DNA: TGCGCCAGCAGCCAAGCCCCAAGGGGGGGCGGTGAGACCCAGTACTTC.

The chain recombines TRBV5-6 with TRBJ2-3; TRBD2 is a possible D gene (6 bases). V was pared by 3 bases and J by 8 bases, with 13 bases between. CDR3 length equals 13 residues. CDR1 SGHDT and CDR2 YYEEEE come from the germline V gene. As DNA, the CDR3 is TGTGCCAGCAGCTACGGCCCCGGGGGTACGCAGTATTTT. It encodes CASSYGPGGTQYF.

The chain carries TRBV2 and TRBJ2-3, with 12 bases that match TRBD2. Germline V lookup: CDR1 SNHLY, CDR2 FYNNEI. The junction had 10 bases not matched to a gene; V was cut back by 4 bases and J by 2 bases. The length of the CDR3 is 18 residues. The chain's CDR3 is CASSGLAGGNNDTDTQYF. In DNA form, the CDR3 reads TGTGCCAGCAGTGGGCTAGCGGGGGGGAACAACGACACAGATACGCAGTATTTT.

The V gene is TRBV10-3, the J gene TRBJ2-3; D remains unclear. This CDR3 comprises 14 residues. The germline V and J ends were trimmed by 0 bases and 0 bases, with 4 bases remaining between them. Germline CDR1 and CDR2: ENHRY and SYGVKD. The CDR3 is CAISESFSTDTQYF. CDR3 DNA: TGTGCCATCAGTGAGTCCTTCAGCACAGATACGCAGTATTTT.

This clone was counted once. The chain has TRBV2 and TRBJ2-3; TRBD1 might be the D (6 bases). Trimming removed 3 bases at V and 2 bases at J, with 24 bases between. CDR1 SNHLY and CDR2 FYNNEI come from the germline V gene. This CDR3 has 19 residues. This CDR3 reads CASSDIGLQGKKPTDTQYF. DNA for the CDR3: TGTGCCAGCAGTGATATAGGTTTACAGGGAAAGAAGCCCACAGATACGCAGTATTTT.

This clone was seen only once. The rearrangement uses TRBV2 and TRBJ1-1; D remains ambiguous. The CDR3 sequence is 12 residues long. V was clipped by 3 bases and J by 6 bases, with 8 bases between them. Per germline, CDR1 SNHLY and CDR2 FYNNEI. DNA for the CDR3: TGTGCCAGCAGTGAGGGGAGTCCTGAAGCTTTCTTT. Translated: CASSEGSPEAFF.

This clone was observed a single time. The chain uses TRBV7-8 and TRBJ1-2, with TRBD1 identical over 10 bases. The CDR3 length is 13 residues. V gave up 6 bases and J gave up 6 bases; unmatched junction bases: 4. Germline V gives CDR1 SGHVS, CDR2 FQNEAQ. CDR3 sequence reads: CASSRTGGNGYTF. CDR3 in DNA: TGTGCCAGCAGTCGGACAGGGGGGAATGGCTACACCTTC. The variable domain in full, completed from reference TRBV7-8 and TRBJ1-2, reads GAGVSQSPRYKVAKRGQDVALRCDPISGHVSLFWYQQALGQGPEFLTYFQNEAQLDKSGLPSDRFFAERPEGSVSTLKIQRTQQEDSAVYLCASSRTGGNGYTFGSGTRLTVV.

This clone was counted once. V gene TRBV6-5 combines with J gene TRBJ2-1; perhaps TRBD1 as D (6 bases). CDR1 and CDR2 from the germline V gene are MNHEY and SVGAGI. CDR3 length: 15 amino acids. With 7 bases removed from V and 0 bases from J, the gap between germline ends came to 13 bases. Here the CDR3 reads CASTAPGASYNEQFF. CDR3 DNA: TGTGCCAGCACCGCCCCAGGGGCCTCCTACAATGAGCAGTTCTTC.

Turning to this clone: Other DNA sequences within the sample encode an identical CDR3. This chain uses TRBV4-2 with TRBJ2-1, with TRBD2 matching over 10 bases. The J segment lost 3 bases and the V segment lost 0 bases, leaving 5 bases of the junction unmatched. This CDR3 is 17 amino acids long. Germline assignment: CDR1 LGHNA and CDR2 YNFKEQ. CDR3 region: CASSQDLAGVSYNEQFF. For the CDR3, the DNA is TGTGCCAGCAGCCAAGATCTAGCGGGGGTTAGCTACAATGAGCAGTTCTTC.

This clone showed up just once. The chain is built from TRBV27 and TRBJ2-1; weak D call: TRBD1 (5 bases). Trimming cost V 6 bases and J 8 bases, with 14 bases left between them. The CDR3 spans 13 residues. Germline-derived CDR1 and CDR2 are MNHEY and SMNVEV (reference sequence). CDR3 region: CASSGSGLDEQFF. CDR3 nucleotides: TGTGCCAGCAGCGGTTCAGGGTTGGATGAGCAGTTCTTC.

The table lists this clone with a count of one. The chain is built from TRBV6-5 and TRBJ2-6; D is uncertain. V was trimmed by 5 bases and J by 0 bases, leaving 8 bases between them. The CDR3 spans 15 residues. Germline CDR1 reads MNHEY; CDR2 reads SVGAGI. CDR3 in amino acids: CASSLRPSGANVLTF. The DNA of the CDR3 is TGTGCCAGCAGTCTCAGGCCCTCTGGGGCCAACGTCCTGACTTTC.

The gene calls are TRBV7-9 and TRBJ2-2; tentatively, D is TRBD2 (5 bases). CDR3 length: 14 residues. Germline V lookup: CDR1 SEHNR, CDR2 FQNEAQ (reference sequence). The ends were cut back, 5 bases at V and 8 bases at J, with 15 bases in the middle. The CDR3 protein is CASSGLSLGGELFF. The DNA of the CDR3 is TGTGCCAGCAGCGGACTTTCTTTAGGGGGGGAGCTGTTTTTT.

V gene TRBV5-6 combines with J gene TRBJ1-1; TRBD1 matches at 7 bases. This CDR3 has 17 amino acids. Germline CDR1 is SGHDT and CDR2 is YYEEEE. Germline trimming cut 1 base from V and 8 bases from J; bases unmatched to any gene: 17. CDR3 sequence (DNA): TGTGCCAGCAGCTTGACAGGGGCTGGGACACGTACTGGGGAAGCTTTCTTT. Encoded protein: CASSLTGAGTRTGEAFF. The complete variable domain, with remaining parts taken from reference TRBV5-6 and TRBJ1-1, reads DAGVTQSPTHLIKTRGQQVTLRCSPKSGHDTVSWYQQALGQGPQFIFQYYEEEERQRGNFPDRFSGHQFPNYSSELNVNALLLGDSALYLCASSLTGAGTRTGEAFFGQGTRLTVV.

The chain employs TRBV5-4 and TRBJ1-3; 8 bases match TRBD1. Germline CDR1 and CDR2: SGHNT and YYREEE (reference sequence). The junction had 6 bases not matched to a gene; V was cut back by 4 bases and J by 0 bases. The CDR3 has 16 amino acids. The CDR3 DNA follows: TGTGCCAGCAGCAGGGACAGGTCCCCCTCTGGAAACACCATATATTTT. Its protein is CASSRDRSPSGNTIYF. Combining the CDR3 with reference TRBV5-4 and TRBJ1-3 gives the whole variable domain ETGVTQSPTHLIKTRGQQVTLRCSSQSGHNTVSWYQQALGQGPQFIFQYYREEENGRGNFPPRFSGLQFPNYSSELNVNALELDDSALYLCASSRDRSPSGNTIYFGEGSWLTVV.

V usage is TRBV3-1 (or the pseudogene TRBV3-2) and J usage is TRBJ1-2; D is perhaps TRBD1 (6 bases). The germline gives CDR1 LGHDT, CDR2 YNNKEL (reference sequence). This CDR3 is built from 16 residues. V was trimmed by 0 bases and J by 3 bases, leaving 14 bases between them. CDR3 region: CASSQEGAWGHYGYTF. The CDR3 DNA sequence: TGTGCCAGCAGCCAAGAGGGGGCGTGGGGACACTATGGCTACACCTTC.

The chain employs TRBV19 and TRBJ2-5; 12 nucleotides line up with TRBD2. Germline lookup yields CDR1 LNHDA and CDR2 SQIVND (reference sequence). The CDR3 contains 22 residues. V was clipped by 5 bases and J by 3 bases; unmatched bases: 25. The CDR3, as DNA: TGTGCCAGTAGTCCCCGACGGTCATTTGCTAGCGGGAGGGCCTCAGCGGAAGAGACCCAGTACTTC. This gives the protein CASSPRRSFASGRASAEETQYF.

The chain employs TRBV6-1 and TRBJ2-3; TRBD2 aligns across 9 bases. The CDR3 spans 16 residues. Unmatched junction bases numbered 5, after V lost 2 bases and J lost 2 bases. Looked up from germline, CDR1 is MNHNS and CDR2 is SASEGT. The CDR3 nucleotides read TGTGCCAGCAGTGAACCTGGACTAGCGCCCACAGATACGCAGTATTTT. Its protein product is CASSEPGLAPTDTQYF.

A few counts support this clone. The V and J genes are TRBV11-2 and TRBJ2-7, with TRBD2 as a possible D gene (5 bases). This CDR3 region has 16 residues. CDR1 is SGHAT, CDR2 FQNNGV, per germline. The ends were cut back, 5 bases at V and 2 bases at J, with 19 bases in the middle. The CDR3 nucleotides are TGTGCCAGCAGCCTACTCACGGGATCAGGACCCTACGAGCAGTACTTC. Residues: CASSLLTGSGPYEQYF.

The gene calls are TRBV24-1 and TRBJ2-1; D possibly corresponds to TRBD2 (5 bases). This CDR3 is built from 13 residues. The germline CDR1 and CDR2 sequences are KGHDR and SFDVKD. V was cut by 6 bases and J by 3 bases, with 8 bases left in between. CDR3 in amino acids: CATSLGSYNEQFF. Here the CDR3 DNA reads TGTGCCACCAGTTTAGGGAGCTACAATGAGCAGTTCTTC.